These 18 T cell receptor beta chains share one sample of origin, sequenced in a study of CD8+ T cells in alopecia areata. Isolated RNA was reverse transcribed into cDNA used as the sequencing template. Assay used: immunoSEQ multiplex PCR; TCRdb lists only in-frame clones, some missing. Of 50,000 to 80,000 clones listed, roughly 46% were seen once; the top ten hold about 51%. What was sequenced was NKG2D-low CD8+ T cells sorted from blood. These receptors all stem from a human donor with alopecia areata.

V and J are TRBV4-3 and TRBJ2-3; D ambiguous. The V end was cut by 3 bases, the J end by 0 bases, with 10 bases between. The CDR3 has 15 amino acids. Germline V gene data show CDR1 as LGHNA and CDR2 as YSLEER. The CDR3 bases are TGCGCCAGCAGCCAGGAAGTCCAGAGCACAGATACGCAGTATTTT. It codes for CASSQEVQSTDTQYF.

The chain carries TRBV29-1 and TRBJ2-3; 13 bases match TRBD2. CDR1 is SQVTM, CDR2 ANQGSEA, per germline. The CDR3 length is 16 residues. The J segment lost 0 bases and the V segment lost 6 bases, leaving 6 bases of the junction unmatched. DNA of the CDR3: TGCAGCGTCGCCGGGACTAGCGGGAAAAGCACAGATACGCAGTATTTT. Its translation: CSVAGTSGKSTDTQYF.

With regard to this clone: Other DNA sequences in the sample encode the same CDR3. The chain combines TRBV7-9 with TRBJ2-7, with D maybe TRBD1 (5 bases). The V end was cut by 1 base, the J end by 3 bases, with 10 bases between. The CDR3 is 14 residues long. Germline CDR1 is SEHNR and CDR2 is FQNEAQ (reference sequence). CDR3 residues: CASSLVGQGYEQYF. In DNA form, the CDR3 reads TGTGCCAGCAGCTTAGTAGGCCAGGGCTACGAGCAGTACTTC.

This clone has just a few counts. The chain is built from TRBV29-1 and TRBJ1-1; 7 nucleotides match TRBD1. The germline CDR1 and CDR2 sequences are SQVTM and ANQGSEA. The V and J ends lost 6 bases and 5 bases, in that order; junction bases with no gene match: 6. The CDR3 has 12 residues. This CDR3 is CSVPQGGTEAFF. CDR3 DNA: TGCAGCGTCCCTCAGGGGGGAACTGAAGCTTTCTTT. Full variable domain (outside the CDR3, taken from reference TRBV29-1 and TRBJ1-1): SAVISQKPSRDICQRGTSLTIQCQVDSQVTMMFWYRQQPGQSLTLIATANQGSEATYESGFVIDKFPISRPNLTFSTLTVSNMSPEDSSIYLCSVPQGGTEAFFGQGTRLTVV.

The chain couples TRBV7-8 to TRBJ2-7; 10 bases agree with TRBD2. The V gene's germline CDR1 is SGHVS and CDR2 FQNEAQ. Unmatched junction bases numbered 6, after V lost 5 bases and J lost 2 bases. The CDR3 is 15 amino acids. The CDR3 DNA sequence: TGTGCCAGCAGCCGTATCGGACTAGCGGCCTACGAGCAGTACTTC. This sequence encodes CASSRIGLAAYEQYF.

V and J are TRBV4-1 and TRBJ2-7; D could derive from TRBD1 or TRBD2 (7 bases each). V was clipped by 1 base and J by 3 bases, with 16 bases between them. This CDR3 has 16 amino acids. Germline assignment: CDR1 MGHRA and CDR2 YSYEKL. CDR3 amino acids: CASSQAPGRGLYEQYF. The CDR3 nucleotides read TGCGCCAGCAGCCAAGCGCCGGGGAGGGGGCTCTACGAGCAGTACTTC.

The rearrangement links TRBV5-1 to TRBJ2-1; 10 bases are a match to TRBD2. V trimming: 4 bases; J trimming: 2 bases; junction bases outside the gene matches: 12. The CDR3 runs 18 residues. Germline loops: CDR1 SGHRS, CDR2 YFSETQ. The CDR3 nucleotides read TGCGCCAGCAGCCTAGGCAGCGGGGGGGCCTTCCCCTACAATGAGCAGTTCTTC. Translation: CASSLGSGGAFPYNEQFF.

This clone was counted ten times or more. The rearrangement uses TRBV7-9 and TRBJ2-7; D not certain. The CDR3 runs 10 residues. Germline V CDR1 and CDR2: SEHNR, FQNEAQ (reference sequence). With 5 bases removed from V and 5 bases from J, the gap between germline ends came to 4 bases. The CDR3 DNA sequence: TGTGCCAGCAGCGGGAACGAGCAGTACTTC. It codes for CASSGNEQYF.

To note about this clone: The sample holds other DNA sequences that translate to the same CDR3. The chain is built from TRBV28 and TRBJ2-5, with D uncertain. Germline CDR1 reads MDHEN; CDR2 reads SYDVKM. With 3 bases removed from V and 4 bases from J, the gap between germline ends came to 3 bases. The CDR3 is made up of 11 amino acids. Here the CDR3 DNA reads TGTGCCAGCAGTTTTGTAGAGACCCAGTACTTC. It translates to CASSFVETQYF. The whole variable domain, filled in from reference TRBV28 and TRBJ2-5, reads DVKVTQSSRYLVKRTGEKVFLECVQDMDHENMFWYRQDPGLGLRLIYFSYDVKMKEKGDIPEGYSVSREKKERFSLILESASTNQTSMYLCASSFVETQYFGPGTRLLVL.

J is TRBJ2-7 and V is TRBV11-2; D is possibly TRBD2 (5 bases). Trimming removed 3 bases at V and 2 bases at J, with 17 bases between. The CDR3 sequence is 16 residues long. From germline, CDR1 is SGHAT and CDR2 FQNNGV. CDR3 residues: CASSFIIGVGAYEQYF. In DNA form, the CDR3 reads TGTGCCAGCAGCTTCATCATCGGGGTTGGAGCCTACGAGCAGTACTTC.

This clone has just one count. V is TRBV6-1 and J is TRBJ2-4; D is unresolved. The CDR3 has 10 amino acids. Germline CDR1 and CDR2: MNHNS and SASEGT. The V end lost 8 bases, the J end lost 7 bases, and 6 bases lay between the germline ends. The DNA for the CDR3 is TGTGCCAGCCTGGGGAACATTCAGTACTTC. Translated: CASLGNIQYF.

The genes are TRBV14 and TRBJ2-2; D perhaps matches TRBD2 (5 bases). CDR3 length: 14 amino acids. The V end lost 3 bases, the J end lost 1 base, and 6 bases lay between the germline ends. In germline, CDR1 is SGHDN, CDR2 FVKESK. CDR3 bases: TGTGCCAGCAGCCACGGAGGGAACACCGGGGAGCTGTTTTTT. Its protein product is CASSHGGNTGELFF.

This chain uses TRBV29-1 with TRBJ2-2; no firm D call. Germline CDR1 and CDR2: SQVTM and ANQGSEA. CDR3 length equals 14 residues. Between the trimmed V and J ends, which lost 2 bases and 1 base, there was a span of 8 bases. CDR3 sequence (DNA): TGCAGCGTTGAAAAGGGCCTGAACACCGGGGAGCTGTTTTTT. Translation gives CSVEKGLNTGELFF.

The CDR3, as DNA: TGCAGCGTTGAAGTGTCGGCCGTTTCGGAGCTGTTTTTT. It yields the protein CSVEVSAVSELFF. The V and J genes are TRBV29-1 and TRBJ2-2; D is undetermined. Trimming stripped 1 base from V and 10 bases from J, with 13 bases between. The CDR3 contains 13 residues. Germline-derived CDR1 and CDR2 are SQVTM and ANQGSEA.

V is TRBV15 and J is TRBJ2-2; perhaps TRBD1 as D (5 bases). In germline, CDR1 is LNHNV, CDR2 YYDKDF (reference sequence). This CDR3 has 16 residues. V lost 3 bases and J lost 0, with 11 bases in between. Here the CDR3 reads CATSRLRQSNTGELFF. DNA of the CDR3: TGTGCCACCAGCAGGCTTCGACAGTCGAACACCGGGGAGCTGTTTTTT.

The chain recombines TRBV29-1 with TRBJ2-1; TRBD2 agrees at 11 bases. The CDR3 sequence is 16 residues long. Germline values: CDR1 SQVTM, CDR2 ANQGSEA. V shed 8 bases and J 6 bases; nucleotides not matched to a gene: 15. CDR3 sequence (DNA): TGCAGCACACTAGCGGGAGAGGTCACGGGCTTCAATGAGCAGTTCTTC. It specifies CSTLAGEVTGFNEQFF.

This clone was counted once. This chain uses TRBV5-1 with TRBJ2-1; weak D call: TRBD1 (6 bases). The CDR3 contains 17 residues. Per the germline V gene, CDR1 is SGHRS and CDR2 is YFSETQ. Trimming cost V 2 bases and J 0 bases, with 15 bases left between them. DNA of the CDR3: TGCGCCAGCAGCTTACAGGGACCCAAGAGCTCCTACAATGAGCAGTTCTTC. Its protein product is CASSLQGPKSSYNEQFF.

This clone turned up a few times. Other DNA sequences from this sample encode an identical CDR3 as well. The chain links TRBV7-9 to TRBJ1-1; no definite D call. This CDR3 has 13 residues. Trimming took off 5 bases at V and 0 bases at J, with 7 bases between the two ends. Germline V gene sequence: CDR1 SEHNR, CDR2 FQNEAQ (reference sequence). The CDR3 DNA follows: TGTGCCAGCAGCCCAAGTCTGAACACTGAAGCTTTCTTT. This encodes CASSPSLNTEAFF.